This T cell receptor (beta chain) comes out of a study of blood T cell repertoires in COVID-19. Study overall: Acute and convalescent COVID-19 samples came from the United States, Italy and Spain. PBMCs, B-cell-depleted T cells, or T cells were the source of the cDNA or gDNA that made up the material.

As originally analysed: Researchers report that nucleated cell counts were estimated from reference gene primer amplification. Measured with immunoSEQ multiplex PCR; TCRdb has only the in-frame clones, and not every one. V and J calls and clone size are as listed in that table; D and trimming were resolved from the DNA. The sample has 90,000 to 120,000 clones, 80% to 95% seen once; the top ten hold 0.97%. This CDR3 contains 18 residues. The germline CDR1 and CDR2 sequences are GTSNPN and SVGIG (reference sequence). With 0 bases clipped from V and 5 bases from J, the junction kept 15 bases outside the gene matches. This clone occurred once.

This clonotype was obtained from a man between 60 and 70 years old with acute or convalescent COVID-19. The gene calls are TRBV30 and TRBJ2-5; 10 nucleotides agree with TRBD1. Source material: peripheral blood. CDR3 sequence: CAWSVRGTGAGGRETQYF. CDR3 nucleotide sequence: TGTGCCTGGAGTGTACGAGGGACAGGGGCAGGGGGTCGGGAGACCCAGTACTTC.